This TCR beta chain was observed in a study of blood T cell repertoires in COVID-19. For the study at large: Specimens from acute and convalescent COVID-19 originated in the United States, Italy and Spain. T cells, B-cell-depleted T cells, or PBMCs supplied cDNA or gDNA.

Source study methods: Amplified reference gene primers provided the basis for estimating nucleated cell counts. Only in-frame clones appear in the TCRdb table, and some are missing; sequencing was by immunoSEQ multiplex PCR. The DNA was the basis for D and trimming; V, J and clone size are from that table. The table shows under 85,000 clones, with about nine tenths occurring only once. This CDR3 comprises 12 residues. Trimming cost V 5 bases and J 7 bases; bases outside gene matches: 8. The germline CDR1 and CDR2 sequences are SQVTM and ANQGSEA. This sequence originates from an older man with active or convalescent COVID-19. The specimen sequenced was peripheral blood. This rearrangement joins TRBV29-1 to TRBJ2-7; 7 bases fit TRBD2. In DNA form, the CDR3 reads TGCAGCGTTACCCCTGGCGGGAGAGAGCAGTACTTC. Protein sequence: CSVTPGGREQYF.